These 32 T cell receptor beta chains originate from one sample sequenced in a study of shared clonotypes between healthy human individuals. Profiled with immunoSEQ multiplex PCR; TCRdb holds only in-frame clones, not every one. This table has roughly 2.5 million clones, approximately 92% appearing once. Sequenced: naive CD4+ T cells sorted from blood. Stated subset: CD45RA+ positively selected. Every receptor here comes from a young man in good health.

The chain couples TRBV7-3 to TRBJ2-3; weak D call: TRBD2 (5 bases). Germline lookup yields CDR1 SGHTA and CDR2 FQGTGA. V was clipped by 8 bases and J by 6 bases, with 15 bases between them. CDR3 size: 13 residues. For the CDR3, the DNA is TGTGCCAGCGCCTTTGAGGGCAGGGATACGCAGTATTTT. Protein: CASAFEGRDTQYF. Using reference TRBV7-3 and TRBJ2-3 for the parts outside the CDR3, the full variable domain is GAGVSQTPSNKVTEKGKYVELRCDPISGHTALYWYRQSLGQGPEFLIYFQGTGAADDSGLPNDRFFAVRPEGSVSTLKIQRTERGDSAVYLCASAFEGRDTQYFGPGTRLTVL.

The V and J genes are TRBV4-3 and TRBJ1-2; 8 positions match TRBD1. The length of the CDR3 is 14 residues. The V gene's germline CDR1 is LGHNA and CDR2 YSLEER. J gave up 3 bases and V 5 bases, and 5 bases lay outside the gene matches. The CDR3 DNA reads TGCGCCAGCAGCGGACAGGGACAACACTATGGCTACACCTTC. Amino acid sequence: CASSGQGQHYGYTF.

This sequence joins TRBV5-1 and TRBJ1-1; the D gene is possibly TRBD1 (6 bases). V dropped 4 bases and J dropped 11 bases, with 24 bases sitting between them. This CDR3 has 15 residues. Germline V gives CDR1 SGHRS, CDR2 YFSETQ. CDR3: CASSEQSQGTGIAFF. Here the CDR3 DNA reads TGCGCCAGCAGCGAACAGTCACAGGGTACCGGGATTGCTTTCTTT.

The gene calls are TRBV19 and TRBJ2-1; TRBD1 matches 9 bases. This CDR3 comprises 16 residues. Trimming took 3 bases from V and 6 from J; bases not matched to a gene: 9. From germline, CDR1 is LNHDA and CDR2 SQIVND (reference sequence). CDR3 region: CASSIWDRVRGNEQFF. CDR3 bases: TGTGCCAGTAGTATTTGGGACAGGGTGAGGGGCAATGAGCAGTTCTTC.

V gene TRBV28 combines with J gene TRBJ1-2; D remains unclear. Germline V CDR1 and CDR2: MDHEN, SYDVKM. There are 13 residues in the CDR3. V was shortened by 2 bases and J by 7 bases, with 11 bases between the two germline ends. The CDR3 sequence: CASSLNSLSGYTF. The DNA of the CDR3 is TGTGCCAGCAGTTTAAATTCACTGAGTGGCTACACCTTC.

V usage is TRBV10-2 and J usage is TRBJ2-5; weak D call: TRBD1 (5 bases). The CDR3 has 14 residues. V was shortened by 7 bases and J by 1 base, with 13 bases between the two germline ends. The V gene's germline CDR1 is WSHSY and CDR2 SAAADI. The DNA of the CDR3 is TGCGCCAGCAATACACAGGAGTTCCAAGAGACCCAGTACTTC. Translating it yields CASNTQEFQETQYF.

This rearrangement joins TRBV6-1 to TRBJ1-5, with a possible D match to TRBD1 (5 bases). Trimming cost V 5 bases and J 0 bases, with 11 bases left between them. This CDR3 has 15 amino acids. Germline CDR1 and CDR2: MNHNS and SASEGT. The CDR3 DNA reads as TGTGCCAGCAGTTGGGACGGGTATAGCAATCAGCCCCAGCATTTT. Its translation is CASSWDGYSNQPQHF.

The chain employs TRBV19 and TRBJ1-1, with D uncertain. Germline CDR1 is LNHDA and CDR2 is SQIVND (reference sequence). V was pared by 11 bases and J by 1 base, with 14 bases between. The CDR3 runs 13 residues. The CDR3 DNA sequence: TGTGCCTCGACGTGGGGTACGAACACTGAAGCTTTCTTT. Translated, it gives CASTWGTNTEAFF.

The chain carries TRBV5-1 and TRBJ1-2, with 8 bases matching TRBD1. The J segment lost 4 bases and the V segment lost 3 bases, leaving 11 bases of the junction unmatched. The CDR3 contains 16 residues. Germline lookup yields CDR1 SGHRS and CDR2 YFSETQ. This CDR3 is CASSSGTGDLGYGYTF. The CDR3 DNA sequence: TGCGCCAGCAGCTCCGGGACAGGTGATCTTGGCTATGGCTACACCTTC.

The rearrangement links TRBV30 to TRBJ2-1; possibly TRBD1 for D (6 bases). The V gene's germline CDR1 is GTSNPN and CDR2 SVGIG (reference sequence). The CDR3 covers 13 residues. V shed 3 bases and J shed 7 bases, with 13 bases lying between them. This CDR3 reads CAWRVKGVNEQFF. The DNA of the CDR3 is TGTGCCTGGAGAGTCAAGGGGGTTAATGAGCAGTTCTTC.

V gene TRBV10-3 combines with J gene TRBJ2-3; 9 nucleotides agree with TRBD1. The CDR3 length is 16 residues. The germline V gene encodes CDR1 ENHRY and CDR2 SYGVKD. The V segment lost 3 bases and the J segment 4 bases; nucleotides outside the gene matches: 8. The CDR3 protein is CAISEFGQGLADTQYF. CDR3 nucleotide sequence: TGTGCCATCAGTGAATTCGGACAGGGGCTGGCAGATACGCAGTATTTT.

A remark on this clone: The junction departs from germline at one end; a sequencing error may be responsible. The CDR3 here is CAWSSQWDERVF. CDR3 nucleotides: TGTGCCTGGAGTTCGCAGTGGGACGAGAGGGTCTTC. This chain uses TRBV30 with TRBJ1-2; possibly TRBD1 for D (5 bases). Germline V gives CDR1 GTSNPN, CDR2 SVGIG (reference sequence). The length of the CDR3 is 12 residues.

For the CDR3, the DNA is TGTGCCAGCAGTGACCTCGGGGGATGGACTGAAGCTTTCTTT. Protein: CASSDLGGWTEAFF. The chain employs TRBV6-1 and TRBJ1-1; the D gene is possibly TRBD1 (5 bases). The ends were cut back, 3 bases at V and 5 bases at J, with 13 bases in the middle. Germline V gene sequence: CDR1 MNHNS, CDR2 SASEGT. The CDR3 loop spans 14 amino acids.

The V gene is TRBV7-9, the J gene TRBJ2-7, with TRBD2 identical over 9 bases. Per germline, CDR1 SEHNR and CDR2 FQNEAQ (reference sequence). V shed 3 bases, J shed 7 bases, and the junction held 7 bases outside the gene matches. The length of the CDR3 is 14 residues. CDR3 protein: CASSLLAGNGEQYF. The DNA for the CDR3 is TGTGCCAGCAGCTTGCTAGCGGGAAACGGGGAGCAGTACTTC.

The V and J genes are TRBV2 and TRBJ2-3; the D is unclear. This CDR3 contains 11 residues. Germline V gene lookup returns CDR1 SNHLY and CDR2 FYNNEI. Trimming left V 5 bases short and J 2 bases short, with 2 bases between. CDR3 sequence (DNA): TGTGCCAGCAGTTACACAGATACGCAGTATTTT. This codes for CASSYTDTQYF.

This chain joins TRBV19 and TRBJ2-3; no definite D call. The germline V and J ends were trimmed by 4 bases and 1 base, with 9 bases remaining between them. The CDR3 has 14 residues. The germline V gene encodes CDR1 LNHDA and CDR2 SQIVND (reference sequence). The CDR3 reads CASSSQPRTDTQYF. The CDR3 DNA reads as TGTGCCAGTAGTAGTCAGCCTCGCACAGATACGCAGTATTTT.

This sequence joins TRBV19 and TRBJ2-2; D unclear. The CDR3 has 11 amino acids. Germline loops: CDR1 LNHDA, CDR2 SQIVND (reference sequence). V shed 7 bases and J shed 6 bases, with 6 bases lying between them. The CDR3 loop is CASTSPGELFF. CDR3 sequence (DNA): TGTGCCAGTACGTCCCCCGGGGAGCTGTTTTTT. Looking up the rest from reference TRBV19 and TRBJ2-2 gives the full variable domain: DGGITQSPKYLFRKEGQNVTLSCEQNLNHDAMYWYRQDPGQGLRLIYYSQIVNDFQKGDIAEGYSVSREKKESFPLTVTSAQKNPTAFYLCASTSPGELFFGEGSRLTVL.

V is TRBV30 and J is TRBJ2-2, with 14 nucleotides matching TRBD2. The CDR3 spans 17 residues. Germline lookup yields CDR1 GTSNPN and CDR2 SVGIG (reference sequence). The junction had 6 bases not matched to a gene; V was cut back by 3 bases and J by 3 bases. CDR3 region: CAWREGLAGGYTGELFF. The CDR3 DNA reads as TGTGCCTGGAGGGAAGGACTAGCGGGAGGTTACACCGGGGAGCTGTTTTTT.

Details on this clone: An end of the junction does not agree with germline; a read error may underlie this. V and J are TRBV7-7 and TRBJ2-5; 7 nucleotides align to TRBD1. The CDR3 is 15 amino acids. In germline, CDR1 is SSHAT, CDR2 FNYEAQ (reference sequence). The CDR3 nucleotides are TGTGCTAGCAGCCAAAGGACAGGTTGGAAGGAGACCCAGTACTTC. It is translated as CASSQRTGWKETQYF.

Concerning this clone itself: The identical CDR3 is also encoded by other nucleotide sequences in the sample. This sequence joins TRBV7-9 and TRBJ2-7; 10 nucleotides agree with TRBD2. Germline V gives CDR1 SEHNR, CDR2 FQNEAQ (reference sequence). V shed 5 bases and J 4 bases; nucleotides not matched to a gene: 2. This CDR3 is built from 13 residues. CDR3 loop: CASSLGLAYEQYF. CDR3 coding DNA: TGTGCCAGCAGCCTGGGACTAGCGTACGAGCAGTACTTC.

The J gene is TRBJ2-7, the V gene TRBV10-1; 8 positions agree with TRBD2. The J segment lost 0 bases and the V segment lost 0 bases, leaving 4 bases of the junction unmatched. Germline assignment: CDR1 WNHNN and CDR2 SYGVQD (reference sequence). This CDR3 is 16 amino acids long. CDR3 in amino acids: CASSESVAGSSYEQYF. Here the CDR3 DNA reads TGCGCCAGCAGTGAGTCTGTAGCGGGGAGCTCCTACGAGCAGTACTTC.

The chain links TRBV5-1 to TRBJ1-1; D uncertain. CDR3 length: 14 amino acids. CDR1 SGHRS and CDR2 YFSETQ come from the germline V gene. V dropped 1 base and J dropped 1 base, with 8 bases sitting between them. CDR3 sequence (DNA): TGCGCCAGCAGCTTGACAGCGGCGAACACTGAAGCTTTCTTT. Translated, it gives CASSLTAANTEAFF.

The chain links TRBV10-1 to TRBJ2-1; maybe TRBD2 (6 bases). Deletions cut 0 bases from V and 4 bases from J, with 7 bases between. Germline CDR1 reads WNHNN; CDR2 reads SYGVQD (reference sequence). The CDR3 runs to 14 residues. CDR3: CASSESSGYNEQFF. The CDR3 nucleotides are TGCGCCAGCAGTGAGTCTAGCGGATACAATGAGCAGTTCTTC.

This clone was seen once. The J gene is TRBJ2-7, the V gene TRBV19; D is unclear. The CDR3 contains 15 residues. The V gene's germline CDR1 is LNHDA and CDR2 SQIVND (reference sequence). V was cut by 3 bases and J by 1 base, with 13 bases left in between. CDR3 residues: CASSIFFSLSYEQYF. The CDR3 DNA reads as TGTGCCAGTAGTATTTTTTTTTCGCTGTCCTACGAGCAGTACTTC.

Of note for this clone: At the DNA level, this CDR3 is encoded by other sequences in the same sample as well. J is TRBJ2-1 and V is TRBV4-3; unclear D gene. Germline CDR1 and CDR2: LGHNA and YSLEER. The CDR3 covers 15 residues. Trimming shortened V by 0 bases and J by 7 bases, and 13 bases separated the two germline ends. The CDR3 spells CASSQEGLGYNEQFF. The CDR3 region has the DNA TGCGCCAGCAGCCAAGAGGGCTTGGGTTATAATGAGCAGTTCTTC.

The chain couples TRBV14 to TRBJ2-7, with 9 bases matching TRBD2. V was clipped by 0 bases and J by 5 bases; unmatched bases: 8. The CDR3 is made up of 16 amino acids. CDR1 and CDR2 from the germline V gene are SGHDN and FVKESK. The CDR3 loop reads CASSQDFRSGRNEQYF. CDR3 in DNA: TGTGCCAGCAGCCAAGATTTTCGAAGCGGGAGGAACGAGCAGTACTTC.

This chain connects TRBV28 to TRBJ2-4; tentative D call: TRBD1 (6 bases). The germline V gene encodes CDR1 MDHEN and CDR2 SYDVKM. V lost 5 bases to trimming and J lost 12 bases, with 23 bases between them. The CDR3 sequence is 15 residues long. The CDR3 DNA reads TGTGCCAGCAGTCTAGGGGGACCCCCTTCTTTTAATCAGTACTTC. Protein: CASSLGGPPSFNQYF.

This clone was seen just once. The chain carries TRBV27 and TRBJ2-1; a weak D match, TRBD2 (5 bases). The germline CDR1 and CDR2 sequences are MNHEY and SMNVEV (reference sequence). The CDR3 is made up of 11 amino acids. V was cut by 7 bases and J by 14 bases, with 15 bases left in between. The CDR3 DNA is TGTGCCAGCATGAGGAGCGGACTTGAGTTCTTC. This translates into CASMRSGLEFF.

J is TRBJ2-2 and V is TRBV2; TRBD2 aligns across 14 bases. With V trimmed by 6 bases and J by 7 bases, 10 bases remained unmatched. The CDR3 contains 17 residues. The V gene's germline CDR1 is SNHLY and CDR2 FYNNEI. The CDR3 nucleotides are TGTGCCAGCAGGCCCGGGACTAGCGGGAGTTTAAGCGGGGAGCTGTTTTTT. Translation: CASRPGTSGSLSGELFF.

The V gene is TRBV18, the J gene TRBJ2-7; D is tentatively TRBD1 or TRBD2 (5 bases each). Per the germline V gene, CDR1 is KGHSH and CDR2 is LQKENI. This CDR3 spans 14 amino acids. V dropped 3 bases and J dropped 5 bases, with 14 bases sitting between them. CDR3 in DNA: TGTGCCAGCTCACCTCCGGGACGGACGCACGAGCAGTACTTC. Its translation: CASSPPGRTHEQYF.

The chain combines TRBV6-1 with TRBJ2-5; TRBD2 is a possible D gene (6 bases). This CDR3 is built from 15 residues. Germline CDR1 reads MNHNS; CDR2 reads SASEGT. V gave up 11 bases and J gave up 1 base, with 20 bases separating them. In DNA form, the CDR3 reads TGTGCCGTCATTTGGGGGGATCGGGGCCAAGAGACCCAGTACTTC. Its translation is CAVIWGDRGQETQYF.

The V and J genes are TRBV4-1 and TRBJ2-3, with D possibly being TRBD1 or TRBD2 (7 bases each). Trimming stripped 1 base from V and 1 base from J, with 12 bases between. Germline V gene lookup returns CDR1 MGHRA and CDR2 YSYEKL. The CDR3 runs 16 residues. CDR3 loop: CASSQGEGAGTDTQYF. CDR3 sequence (DNA): TGCGCCAGCAGCCAAGGGGAGGGGGCAGGCACAGATACGCAGTATTTT.